The sequence of this TCR beta chain was determined in a study of blood T cell repertoires in COVID-19. Study details: Spain, Italy and the United States supplied samples that represented acute and convalescent COVID-19. Sources were T cells, B-cell-depleted T cells, or PBMCs; the material itself was cDNA or gDNA.

Per the original methods: Estimation of nucleated cell counts was performed using reference gene primer amplification. This table comes from immunoSEQ multiplex PCR, and its TCRdb copy is limited to in-frame clones, with some not included. V, J and clone size were drawn from that table, and D and trimming were deduced from the DNA. Of about 69,000 clones listed, approximately 83% are singletons. The CDR3 extends over 17 amino acids. CDR1 KGHDR and CDR2 SFDVKD come from the germline V gene. Trimming cost V 4 bases and J 1 base; bases outside gene matches: 4. The sequenced material came from peripheral blood. The chain couples TRBV24-1 to TRBJ2-6, with 9 bases lining up with TRBD1. The sequence was collected from a man older than 75 with acute or convalescent COVID-19. The CDR3 DNA reads TGTGCCACCAGTGAAGGGGACAGGGCTTCTGGGGCCAACGTCCTGACTTTC. Amino acid sequence: CATSEGDRASGANVLTF.